These 5 T cell receptor beta chains were all obtained from the same sample, sequenced in a study of OX40 agonist ivuxolimab in advanced cancers. Sequenced by immunoSEQ multiplex PCR; TCRdb stores in-frame clones only, minus some. The sample has some 58,000 clones, 70% to 90% seen once. The sequenced sample was CD4+ or CD8+ T cells sorted from blood, obtained in a trial of the OX40 agonist ivuxolimab. The receptors stem from an adult with an advanced solid tumor such as melanoma, head and neck, liver or kidney cancer.

The chain links TRBV7-2 to TRBJ2-4; D might be TRBD2 (7 bases). Between the trimmed V and J ends, which lost 1 base and 5 bases, there was a span of 12 bases. The CDR3 totals 15 residues. Germline assignment: CDR1 SGHTA and CDR2 FQGNSA. The CDR3 DNA reads as TGTGCCAGCAGCTTAGGAGGGGGGGCCCAAAACATTCAGTACTTC. It is translated as CASSLGGGAQNIQYF.

This CDR3 is CASSSSGASNEKLFF. In DNA form, the CDR3 reads TGTGCCAGCAGTTCCTCGGGGGCGTCTAATGAAAAACTGTTTTTT. The chain combines TRBV28 with TRBJ1-4; D might be TRBD1 (6 bases). Per the germline V gene, CDR1 is MDHEN and CDR2 is SYDVKM. V shed 4 bases and J shed 3 bases, with 12 bases lying between them. This CDR3 is 15 amino acids long. Supplemented by reference TRBV28 and TRBJ1-4, the full variable domain reads DVKVTQSSRYLVKRTGEKVFLECVQDMDHENMFWYRQDPGLGLRLIYFSYDVKMKEKGDIPEGYSVSREKKERFSLILESASTNQTSMYLCASSSSGASNEKLFFGSGTQLSVL.

This clone showed up just once. The chain employs TRBV5-1 and TRBJ2-3; a possible D gene is TRBD1 (6 bases). There are 14 residues in the CDR3. V was trimmed by 4 bases and J by 6 bases, leaving 15 bases between them. Germline values: CDR1 SGHRS, CDR2 YFSETQ. The chain's CDR3 is CASSPTGPMDTQYF. In DNA form, the CDR3 reads TGCGCCAGCAGCCCGACAGGTCCCATGGATACGCAGTATTTT.

The rearrangement joins TRBV7-9 to TRBJ2-2; possibly TRBD2 for D (5 bases). Looked up from germline, CDR1 is SEHNR and CDR2 is FQNEAQ (reference sequence). This CDR3 contains 15 residues. The V end was cut by 0 bases, the J end by 4 bases, with 9 bases between. The CDR3 reads CASSLASRGTGELFF. In nucleotides, the CDR3 is TGTGCCAGCAGCTTAGCTTCCCGGGGCACCGGGGAGCTGTTTTTT.

This sequence joins TRBV4-3 and TRBJ2-7; D may be TRBD2 (7 bases). This CDR3 spans 16 amino acids. The germline V gene encodes CDR1 LGHNA and CDR2 YSLEER. Deletions cut 2 bases from V and 9 bases from J, with 23 bases between. The CDR3 reads CASSQSITRGGVWQYF. As DNA, the CDR3 is TGCGCCAGCAGCCAAAGCATTACCCGAGGGGGGGTCTGGCAGTACTTC.